This T cell receptor (beta chain) stems from a study of beta chain features in type 1 diabetes. Study overall: The study examined some 110,000,000 sorted cells across all samples.

Every bit of the isolated RNA underwent reverse transcription, so sequencing read expressed TCRB transcripts. The data were produced by immunoSEQ multiplex PCR, yet TCRdb's version contains in-frame clones alone and is incomplete. The sample has about 250,000 clones, roughly 13% seen once. The germline CDR1 and CDR2 sequences are SEHNR and FQNEAQ (reference sequence). Deletions cut 2 bases from V and 15 bases from J, with 10 bases between. This CDR3 region has 11 residues. The chain is built from TRBV7-9 and TRBJ1-4; possibly TRBD1 for D (6 bases). The clonotype comes from a woman aged 35 to 49 in good health. The sequenced sample consisted of naive CD4+ T cells from blood. The CDR3 here is CASSLTGNLFF. The CDR3 region has the DNA TGTGCCAGCAGCTTAACAGGGAATTTGTTTTTT.